This T cell receptor beta chain was found in a study of PD-1 blockade in classical Hodgkin lymphoma. TCRdb's table, derived via immunoSEQ multiplex PCR, lists solely in-frame clones and lacks some. The sample lists 40,000 to 65,000 clones; about 85% were seen once. Comment on this clone: Its antigen is currently unknown.

V lost 2 bases and J lost 5; bases outside the gene matches: 4. The germline V gene encodes CDR1 SGHTS and CDR2 YDEGEE. The CDR3 sequence is 15 residues long. Overall study results and limits: Newly diagnosed patients reportedly trailed healthy donors in baseline TCR diversity. CD4+ TCR diversity rose significantly by C4D1, and CD8+ TCR diversity did not.

Every patient was affected by relapse after autologous stem cell transplantation, while exposure to brentuximab vedotin was not uniform. This clonotype was sampled from a human donor with classical Hodgkin lymphoma. The sequenced sample was peripheral blood mononuclear cells (PBMCs), obtained at baseline. This rearrangement joins TRBV5-8 to TRBJ1-4, with 9 nucleotides matching TRBD1. CDR3 amino acids: CASSFTGTGNEKLFF. The CDR3 bases are TGTGCCAGCAGCTTCACCGGGACAGGGAATGAAAAACTGTTTTTT. The full variable domain, in which reference TRBV5-8 and TRBJ1-4 provide the parts outside the CDR3, is EAGVTQSPTHLIKTRGQQATLRCSPISGHTSVYWYQQALGLGLQFLLWYDEGEERNRGNFPPRFSGRQFPNYSSELNVNALELEDSALYLCASSFTGTGNEKLFFGSGTQLSVL.